These 28 T cell receptor beta chains were sequenced from one sample in a study of CD8+ T cells in alopecia areata. Sequencing relied on a cDNA template that was reverse transcribed from extracted RNA. Here immunoSEQ multiplex PCR was the method, and the copy in TCRdb shows in-frame clones only, minus some. The profile covers about 270,000 clones, none occurring a single time. Sorting used CD4, CD8alpha, NKG2D, NKG2ACE and other markers on pooled cutaneous lymph node cells. Input material: CD4+ T cells sorted from a lymph node. The source is a C3H/HeJ mouse with alopecia areata. The MHC haplotype of the strain is H2-k.

In this sample, this clone turned up many times. The listed genes are named as in mouse. The read gets to within 4 residues of the CDR3 end, and the germline J gene fills in the rest. Other DNA variants within this sample encode the same CDR3. The rearrangement joins TRBV17 to TRBJ1-1; D might be TRBD1 (5 bases). The germline gives CDR1 MNHDT, CDR2 YYDKIL. This CDR3 is built from 13 residues. CDR3 residues: CASSRDRAAEVFF. CDR3 DNA, as far as it was read: TGTGCTAGCAGTAGAGACAGGGCGGCA. Full variable domain (remainder filled in from reference TRBV17 and TRBJ1-1): DTTVKQNPRYKLARVGKPVNLICSQTMNHDTMYWYQKKPNQAPKLLLFYYDKILNREADTFEKFQSSRPNNSFCSLYIGSAGLEYSAMYLCASSRDRAAEVFFGKGTRLTVV.

In this sample, this clone turned up a few times. Here the gene names and germline are mouse. The CDR3 goes on 4 residues after the read ends, and that part is filled in from the germline J gene. Additional DNA sequences in this sample encode the identical CDR3. This chain joins TRBV17 and TRBJ2-7; TRBD2 is a possible D gene (6 bases). This CDR3 has 13 amino acids. V dropped 1 base and J dropped 3 bases, with 7 bases sitting between them. Germline V gives CDR1 MNHDT, CDR2 YYDKIL. The DNA read from the CDR3 is TGTGCTAGCAGTAGAGCGGGGGGCTAT. Translation gives CASSRAGGY. The whole CDR3 is CASSRAGGYEQYF.

Ten or more counts support this clone. Mouse names are used for the genes. The CDR3 end falls 4 residues outside the read, so it is completed with the germline J gene. V gene TRBV13-3 combines with J gene TRBJ2-1; D possibly corresponds to TRBD1 (5 bases). There are 13 residues in the CDR3. CDR1 and CDR2 from the germline V gene are NNHDY and SYVADS. The ends were cut back, 5 bases at V and 3 bases at J, with 9 bases in the middle. CDR3 DNA (partial): TGTGCCAGCAGAGAGACAGTCTATGCT. Residues: CASRETVYA. The entire CDR3 protein is CASRETVYAEQFF.

In the case of this clone: Gene names follow the mouse nomenclature. The CDR3 end is not reached by the read, which stops 4 residues before it; the germline J gene fills it in. The J gene is TRBJ1-2, the V gene TRBV13-2; 9 bases agree with TRBD1. The ends lost 5 bases at V and 2 bases at J; junction bases unmatched: 4. CDR3 length equals 14 residues. From germline, CDR1 is NNHNN and CDR2 SYGAGS (reference sequence). The CDR3 DNA, read in part, is TGTGCCAGCGGCTGGGACAGGGAGAACTCC. Protein product: CASGWDRENS. The entire CDR3 protein is CASGWDRENSDYTF.

On this clone: Gene names are mouse gene names. The CDR3 end lies 4 residues beyond the end of the read and is filled in from the germline J gene. V and J are TRBV5 and TRBJ2-5; 11 bases are a match to TRBD2. The germline CDR1 and CDR2 sequences are LGHNA and YNLKQL (reference sequence). The CDR3 length is 15 residues. The sequenced CDR3 bases are TGTGCCAGCAGCCCACTGGGGGGGCTAATAGAC. This codes for CASSPLGGLID. The whole CDR3 sequence is CASSPLGGLIDTQYF.

Comment on this clone: Germline and genes here are mouse. The read falls 4 residues short of the CDR3 end, and the missing part is taken from the germline J gene. This chain joins TRBV13-2 and TRBJ1-2, with 10 bases lining up with TRBD1. Losses at the gene ends were 0 bases for V and 4 bases for J; bases not matched to a gene: 0. The V gene's germline CDR1 is NNHNN and CDR2 SYGAGS (reference sequence). The CDR3 sequence is 14 residues long. The DNA read from the CDR3 is TGTGCCAGCGGTGATGGGGACAGGGGCTCC. It yields the protein CASGDGDRGS. The whole CDR3 sequence reads CASGDGDRGSDYTF.

To note about this clone: Here the gene names and germline are mouse. The sequence runs out 4 residues before the end of the CDR3; the remainder is reconstructed from the germline J gene. The chain carries TRBV13-3 and TRBJ2-1; tentatively, D is TRBD1 (6 bases). Between the trimmed V and J ends, which lost 5 bases and 3 bases, there was a span of 9 bases. Germline V CDR1 and CDR2: NNHDY, SYVADS. The CDR3 is 13 amino acids. CDR3 in amino acids: CASRRDTYAEQFF. The CDR3 DNA, read in part, is TGTGCCAGCAGGAGGGACACCTATGCT.

To note about this clone: The listed genes are named as in mouse. The CDR3 extends 4 residues past the end of the read, so its final part is completed from the germline J gene. The V gene is TRBV13-3, the J gene TRBJ1-1; D ambiguous. This CDR3 has 13 residues. Per germline, CDR1 NNHDY and CDR2 SYVADS. Between the trimmed V and J ends, which lost 0 bases and 3 bases, there was a span of 6 bases. CDR3 loop: CASSDVGDTEVFF. The part of the CDR3 DNA that was read is TGTGCCAGCAGTGATGTGGGTGACACA.

In this sample, this clone turned up a few times. Mouse gene names apply. The missing CDR3 end, 3 residues past where the read stops, is filled in from the germline J gene. Additional DNA sequences in this sample encode the identical CDR3. This sequence joins TRBV1 and TRBJ1-6; TRBD1 might be the D (5 bases). TRBJ1-6 is an open reading frame whose function is uncertain. This CDR3 has 16 amino acids. The ends were cut back, 3 bases at V and 0 bases at J, with 9 bases in the middle. Germline-derived CDR1 and CDR2 are NSQYPW and LRSPGD (reference sequence). CDR3 bases read: TGCACCTGCAGTGCCCGACAGAATTCCTATAATTCGCCC. Protein product: CTCSARQNSYNSP. The entire CDR3 reads CTCSARQNSYNSPLYF.

This clone has a handful of counts. The gene names here belong to mouse. Coverage ceases 4 residues before the CDR3 finishes, and the germline J gene fills in the end. The gene calls are TRBV13-1 and TRBJ2-2, with 9 bases matching TRBD1. There are 14 residues in the CDR3. The J segment lost 4 bases and the V segment lost 6 bases, leaving 4 bases of the junction unmatched. CDR1 is NSHNY, CDR2 SYGAGN, per germline. The part of the CDR3 DNA that was read is TGTGCCAGCAAGGACAGGGGTCCCACCGGG. It translates to CASKDRGPTG. The entire CDR3 protein reads CASKDRGPTGQLYF.

Note on this clone: Gene names denote mouse genes. Coverage ceases 4 residues before the CDR3 finishes, and the germline J gene fills in the end. The V call is TRBV13-2, the J call TRBJ1-1; a weak D match, TRBD1 (6 bases). The CDR3 runs 14 residues. CDR1 and CDR2 from the germline V gene are NNHNN and SYGAGS (reference sequence). V lost 1 base and J 3 bases, leaving 10 bases between the germline ends. The covered CDR3 bases are TGTGCCAGCGGTGATAGGTCAGGGGACACA. It codes for CASGDRSGDT. In full, the CDR3 is CASGDRSGDTEVFF.

This clone was recorded a few times. All gene names here are mouse names. The sequenced fragment ends 4 residues before the CDR3 boundary, so the rest is inferred from the germline J gene. This rearrangement joins TRBV31 to TRBJ2-3; the D is unclear. CDR1 is GKSSPN and CDR2 is SITVG in the germline V gene. The CDR3 runs 13 residues. Trimming took 0 bases from V and 0 from J, leaving 4 bases between them. This chain's CDR3 is CAWSLLSAETLYF. Partial CDR3 DNA: TGTGCCTGGAGTCTCCTCAGTGCAGAA.

A word on this clone: Germline and genes here are mouse. CDR3 loop: CASSPQGASAETLYF. Partial CDR3 DNA: TGTGCCAGCAGTCCTCAGGGGGCTAGTGCAGAA. The chain employs TRBV14 and TRBJ2-3; TRBD1 agrees at 8 bases. The sequenced fragment ends 4 residues before the CDR3 boundary, so the rest is inferred from the germline J gene. The germline CDR1 and CDR2 sequences are SGHDT and FRDEAV. Trimming cost V 4 bases and J 0 bases; bases outside gene matches: 4. The CDR3 is 15 amino acids.

A remark on this clone: Germline and genes here are mouse. The read is 4 residues too short to cover the CDR3 end, so that end is filled in from the germline J gene. The same CDR3 arises from other DNA sequences in this sample as well. The chain links TRBV19 to TRBJ2-7; D remains unclear. The CDR3 contains 12 residues. Germline V gene data show CDR1 as FNHDT and CDR2 as SITEND (reference sequence). The CDR3 protein is CASSIDIYEQYF. The sequenced part of the CDR3 DNA is TGTGCCAGCAGTATCGACATATAT.

In the case of this clone: The germline and genes are mouse ones. With the read ending 3 residues before the CDR3 end, the germline J gene is used to fill in that end. The chain uses TRBV13-3 and TRBJ1-6, with 7 nucleotides matching TRBD1. TRBJ1-6 is treated as an ORF (open reading frame) with a function not yet certain. Germline lookup yields CDR1 NNHDY and CDR2 SYVADS. V lost 5 bases to trimming and J lost 5 bases; unmatched junction nucleotides: 10. There are 16 residues in the CDR3. The part of the CDR3 DNA that was read is TGTGCCAGCAGAGCAGGGACAGCAAAAAATAATTCGCCC. This codes for CASRAGTAKNNSP. The full-length CDR3 reads as CASRAGTAKNNSPLYF.

The table lists this clone with a few counts. The gene names here belong to mouse. The read ends 4 residues shy of where the CDR3 ends; the end is completed using the germline J gene. The rearrangement links TRBV19 to TRBJ1-2; D may be TRBD1 (6 bases). V was clipped by 4 bases and J by 4 bases, with 8 bases between them. The germline CDR1 and CDR2 sequences are FNHDT and SITEND (reference sequence). The CDR3 totals 12 residues. CDR3: CASSQGFSDYTF. CDR3 DNA, as far as it was read: TGTGCCAGCAGTCAGGGGTTCTCC.

To note about this clone: Mouse germline and gene names are used. Read sequence stops 4 residues before the CDR3 end, and the germline J gene provides the missing end. The chain has TRBV17 and TRBJ2-1, with 9 bases matching TRBD2. From germline, CDR1 is MNHDT and CDR2 YYDKIL. The CDR3 spans 14 residues. After removal of 5 bases from V and 3 bases from J, the junction contained 2 bases not matched to a gene. Incomplete CDR3 DNA: TGTGCTAGCAGTGAACTGGGGGGCTATGCT. Its translation: CASSELGGYA. The full CDR3 protein reads CASSELGGYAEQFF.

Concerning this clone: Mouse names are used for the genes. CDR3 bases read: TGTGCCAGCAGCCAACAGGGATCC. Translated: CASSQQGS. The whole CDR3 is CASSQQGSDYTF. The chain couples TRBV2 to TRBJ1-2; the D gene is possibly TRBD1 (5 bases). The read gets to within 4 residues of the CDR3 end, and the germline J gene fills in the rest. The CDR3 length is 12 residues. Looked up from germline, CDR1 is LGHNA and CDR2 is YSYQKL.

This clone showed up just a few times. Genes and germline are mouse. Read sequence stops 4 residues before the CDR3 end, and the germline J gene provides the missing end. The chain couples TRBV13-2 to TRBJ2-7; 9 nucleotides align to TRBD2. Germline V gene sequence: CDR1 NNHNN, CDR2 SYGAGS (reference sequence). This CDR3 region has 14 residues. Partial CDR3 DNA: TGTGCCAGCGGTGTCTCGGACTGGGGTTAT. The encoded protein is CASGVSDWGY. The whole CDR3 sequence reads CASGVSDWGYEQYF.

A note on this clone: Mouse gene names and germline throughout. The read terminates 4 residues ahead of where the CDR3 ends, so the germline J gene completes it. The chain employs TRBV13-2 and TRBJ2-3; TRBD2 matches 8 bases. Losses at the gene ends were 0 bases for V and 2 bases for J; bases not matched to a gene: 2. The CDR3 runs to 15 residues. Germline V gene lookup returns CDR1 NNHNN and CDR2 SYGAGS (reference sequence). CDR3 region: CASGDAGLVAETLYF. Partial CDR3 DNA: TGTGCCAGCGGTGATGCGGGACTGGTTGCAGAA.

The sample holds a few counts of this clone. The germline and genes are mouse ones. With the read ending 4 residues before the CDR3 end, the germline J gene is used to fill in that end. The chain joins TRBV1 to TRBJ2-1, with TRBD1 matching over 9 bases. Per germline, CDR1 NSQYPW and CDR2 LRSPGD (reference sequence). The CDR3 has 14 amino acids. The sequenced part of the CDR3 DNA is TGCACCTGCAGTGACGGGACAGGGTGGGCT. This translates into CTCSDGTGWA. The full CDR3 protein is CTCSDGTGWAEQFF.

This clone has only a few counts. Here the gene names and germline are mouse. The CDR3 loop reads CASSKLTSAETLYF. CDR3 bases read: TGTGCCAGCAGTAAGCTCACTAGTGCAGAA. The V gene is TRBV19, the J gene TRBJ2-3; unclear D gene. The observed sequence ends 4 residues before the CDR3 terminus, with the missing tail filled in from the germline J gene. This CDR3 has 14 residues. CDR1 FNHDT and CDR2 SITEND come from the germline V gene (reference sequence). Trimming removed 3 bases at V and 0 bases at J, with 8 bases between.

On this clone itself: Mouse germline and gene names are used. The read halts 4 residues ahead of the CDR3 end, with the missing end drawn from the germline J gene. The chain links TRBV31 to TRBJ2-3, with TRBD2 as a possible D gene (5 bases). V was cut by 4 bases and J by 0 bases, with 8 bases left in between. The germline CDR1 and CDR2 sequences are GKSSPN and SITVG. CDR3 length equals 13 residues. CDR3 in amino acids: CAWMWGSAETLYF. The DNA read from the CDR3 is TGTGCCTGGATGTGGGGAAGTGCAGAA.

A remark on this clone: Gene names denote mouse genes. The sequenced fragment ends 4 residues before the CDR3 boundary, so the rest is inferred from the germline J gene. The chain is built from TRBV17 and TRBJ1-1, with D maybe TRBD1 (6 bases). Germline CDR1 reads MNHDT; CDR2 reads YYDKIL. V was shortened by 3 bases and J by 1 base, with 9 bases between the two germline ends. This CDR3 spans 14 amino acids. The CDR3 sequence is CASSSRDINTEVFF. The sequenced part of the CDR3 DNA is TGTGCTAGCAGTAGCCGGGACATAAACACA.

This clone was counted a few times. Germline and genes here are mouse. The read ends 4 residues before the CDR3 terminus; that terminus is restored from the germline J gene. This specimen includes other DNA sequences encoding the same CDR3. The rearrangement uses TRBV13-1 and TRBJ1-1, with D perhaps matching TRBD1 (5 bases). The CDR3 covers 12 residues. Germline V gene lookup returns CDR1 NSHNY and CDR2 SYGAGN. The CDR3 loop reads CASSDAQGEVFF. The sequenced CDR3 bases are TGTGCCAGCAGTGATGCCCAGGGA.

Comment on this clone: Gene names refer to mouse genes. The CDR3 extends 4 residues past the end of the read, so its final part is completed from the germline J gene. Other DNA sequences from this sample encode an identical CDR3 as well. V is TRBV1 and J is TRBJ2-1, with a possible D match to TRBD2 (6 bases). V was cut by 3 bases and J by 2 bases, with 8 bases left in between. The CDR3 runs to 14 residues. Per the germline V gene, CDR1 is NSQYPW and CDR2 is LRSPGD (reference sequence). The CDR3 DNA, read in part, is TGCACCTGCAGTGCTGGGGGATACTATGCT. Translation gives CTCSAGGYYA. In full, the CDR3 reads CTCSAGGYYAEQFF.

In its sample, this clone was seen many times. The gene symbols are mouse symbols. The CDR3 is cut off 4 residues early in the read; its end comes from the germline J gene. The same CDR3 can be traced to other DNA sequences in this sample. The V call is TRBV13-3, the J call TRBJ1-2; D gene uncertain. V was trimmed by 1 base and J by 4 bases, leaving 2 bases between them. The CDR3 sequence is 11 residues long. CDR1 and CDR2 (germline): NNHDY, SYVADS. The CDR3 region is CASSDSSDYTF. The covered CDR3 bases are TGTGCCAGCAGTGATAGCTCC.

To note about this clone: Mouse gene names and germline throughout. The read falls 4 residues short of the CDR3 end, and the missing part is taken from the germline J gene. The chain has TRBV5 and TRBJ2-7; D is uncertain. The CDR3 has 13 amino acids. Germline V gene sequence: CDR1 LGHNA, CDR2 YNLKQL (reference sequence). Trimming pared 6 bases from V and 1 base from J, leaving 10 bases between. The CDR3 bases that were read are TGTGCCAGCAGTCGACAAAAATCCTAT. This codes for CASSRQKSY. The whole CDR3 sequence reads CASSRQKSYEQYF.